The 12 T cell receptor beta chains below all came from one sample that was sequenced in a study of shared clonotypes between healthy human individuals. Produced via immunoSEQ multiplex PCR; TCRdb's table is partial and in-frame only. Counted here are over 2 million clones, around 92% occurring once; the ten biggest clones make up 0.37%. The sequencing input was naive CD4+ T cells from PBMCs. Subset of the sample: CD45RA+ positively selected. All receptors derive from a man aged 18 to 30 in good health. Some clones in this sample may be carry-over from other donors' samples.

The CDR3 reads CSGATLLRGEQYF. CDR3 sequence (DNA): TGCAGCGGCGCGACCCTTCTGAGGGGCGAGCAGTACTTC. V usage is TRBV29-1 and J usage is TRBJ2-7; D might be TRBD1 or TRBD2, each matching 5 bases. Trimming left V 7 bases short and J 6 bases short, with 19 bases between. Germline V gene lookup returns CDR1 SQVTM and CDR2 ANQGSEA. This CDR3 has 13 amino acids.

For this clone: Other nucleotide sequences in the sample specify the same CDR3. The chain recombines TRBV5-1 with TRBJ2-7, with no clear D. With 5 bases removed from V and 0 bases from J, the gap between germline ends came to 9 bases. The CDR3 consists of 13 residues. CDR1 is SGHRS, CDR2 YFSETQ, per germline. The CDR3 here is CASSLFSSYEQYF. CDR3 coding DNA: TGCGCCAGCAGTCTGTTCAGCTCCTACGAGCAGTACTTC.

The chain has TRBV6-1 and TRBJ1-1; tentatively, D is TRBD1 (6 bases). V lost 5 bases to trimming and J lost 1 base, with 11 bases between them. Germline V gives CDR1 MNHNS, CDR2 SASEGT. CDR3 length equals 14 residues. The CDR3 DNA reads TGTGCCAGCAGTATGCACAGGGCGAACACTGAAGCTTTCTTT. Protein: CASSMHRANTEAFF.

This clone has only one observation. The sample has other DNA sequences that encode this CDR3 too. The chain recombines TRBV7-9 with TRBJ2-7; D may be TRBD1 (6 bases). This CDR3 has 14 amino acids. CDR1 is SEHNR and CDR2 is FQNEAQ in the germline V gene (reference sequence). With 1 base removed from V and 2 bases from J, the gap between germline ends came to 9 bases. The CDR3 DNA reads TGTGCCAGCAGCTTAGGGACAGAGACCTACGAGCAGTACTTC. Translated, it gives CASSLGTETYEQYF.

The rearrangement uses TRBV7-9 and TRBJ1-1; D perhaps matches TRBD1 (5 bases). Germline CDR1 reads SEHNR; CDR2 reads FQNEAQ (reference sequence). The V end lost 4 bases, the J end lost 3 bases, and 15 bases lay between the germline ends. There are 15 residues in the CDR3. DNA of the CDR3: TGTGCCAGCAGCTCACCCTCATTGGGGGACACTGAAGCTTTCTTT. This translates into CASSSPSLGDTEAFF. Full variable domain (missing parts from reference TRBV7-9 and TRBJ1-1): DTGVSQNPRHKITKRGQNVTFRCDPISEHNRLYWYRQTLGQGPEFLTYFQNEAQLEKSRLLSDRFSAERPKGSFSTLEIQRTEQGDSAMYLCASSSPSLGDTEAFFGQGTRLTVV.

The V gene is TRBV5-8, the J gene TRBJ2-3, with TRBD2 identical over 10 bases. The V segment lost 6 bases and the J segment 0 bases; nucleotides outside the gene matches: 4. CDR1 is SGHTS and CDR2 is YDEGEE in the germline V gene. The CDR3 sequence is 15 residues long. The CDR3 coding sequence is TGTGCCAGCACCCCGACTAGCGGGAGCACAGATACGCAGTATTTT. This translates into CASTPTSGSTDTQYF.

The chain recombines TRBV30 with TRBJ2-7; D unresolved. V gave up 0 bases and J gave up 0 bases, with 18 bases separating them. Germline-derived CDR1 and CDR2 are GTSNPN and SVGIG (reference sequence). The CDR3 is made up of 17 amino acids. Written as DNA, the CDR3 is TGTGCCTGGAGTGTTTGGGAAGGATCCTCGGGCTCCTACGAGCAGTACTTC. This encodes CAWSVWEGSSGSYEQYF.

This chain joins TRBV4-1 and TRBJ2-7, with TRBD2 matching 11 bases. After removal of 0 bases from V and 4 bases from J, the junction contained 14 bases not matched to a gene. The CDR3 has 19 residues. Germline CDR1 is MGHRA and CDR2 is YSYEKL. This chain's CDR3 is CASSQDRLLAGVVTYEQYF. DNA of the CDR3: TGCGCCAGCAGCCAAGATCGGTTACTAGCGGGAGTTGTGACGTACGAGCAGTACTTC.

The CDR3 spells CASSVTSGTTGELFF. The CDR3 DNA sequence: TGTGCCAGCAGTGTGACTAGCGGAACAACCGGGGAGCTGTTTTTT. This chain uses TRBV2 with TRBJ2-2; 9 positions match TRBD2. The trim removed 4 bases at V and 5 bases at J, leaving 5 bases unmatched. Germline-derived CDR1 and CDR2 are SNHLY and FYNNEI. The length of the CDR3 is 15 residues. The full variable domain, its missing parts supplied by reference TRBV2 and TRBJ2-2, is EPEVTQTPSHQVTQMGQEVILRCVPISNHLYFYWYRQILGQKVEFLVSFYNNEISEKSEIFDDQFSVERPDGSNFTLKIRSTKLEDSAMYFCASSVTSGTTGELFFGEGSRLTVL.

The V gene is TRBV30, the J gene TRBJ2-2; D is unclear. Germline V gene lookup returns CDR1 GTSNPN and CDR2 SVGIG (reference sequence). The CDR3 consists of 11 residues. V was pared by 2 bases and J by 2 bases, with 0 bases between. The CDR3 protein is CAWSNTGELFF. The DNA of the CDR3 is TGTGCCTGGAGTAACACCGGGGAGCTGTTTTTT.

Of note for this clone: Distinct nucleotide sequences in the sample also encode this CDR3. This chain joins TRBV11-2 and TRBJ1-1; the D is unclear. The ends were cut back, 1 base at V and 0 bases at J, with 6 bases in the middle. The CDR3 has 14 residues. The germline V gene encodes CDR1 SGHAT and CDR2 FQNNGV. The CDR3 bases are TGTGCCAGCAGCTTAGGGCTGATGAACACTGAAGCTTTCTTT. Protein sequence: CASSLGLMNTEAFF. Supplemented by reference TRBV11-2 and TRBJ1-1, the full variable domain reads EAGVAQSPRYKIIEKRQSVAFWCNPISGHATLYWYQQILGQGPKLLIQFQNNGVVDDSQLPKDRFSAERLKGVDSTLKIQPAKLEDSAVYLCASSLGLMNTEAFFGQGTRLTVV.

This clone was seen only once. The J gene is TRBJ2-3, the V gene TRBV7-8; D is unclear. This CDR3 spans 16 amino acids. V shed 3 bases and J shed 2 bases, with 15 bases lying between them. Germline values: CDR1 SGHVS, CDR2 FQNEAQ. This CDR3 is CASSFSVAAVTDTQYF. CDR3 DNA sequence: TGTGCCAGCAGCTTTTCGGTGGCGGCGGTCACAGATACGCAGTATTTT.